This T cell receptor (beta chain) came from a study of T cell repertoires in cytomegalovirus infection. Study as a whole: The public TCR beta signatures pointed to both CMV infection and matching HLA type. Findings and caveats of the study: Within the response measured ex vivo, HLA-C-restricted CMV-specific TCR beta clonotypes were dominant. Summed frequency of shared TCR beta families picked out CMV carriers who also had the relevant HLA.

V was trimmed by 6 bases and J by 6 bases, leaving 15 bases between them. The CDR3 length is 14 residues. CDR1 is DFQATT, CDR2 SNEGSKA, per germline (reference sequence). A note on this clonotype: As yet, its antigen is unknown.

One entry per CDR3 protein, called by TCRdb with MiXCR from the reads. The sample holds 290,000 or so distinct CDR3 sequences, about 25% seen once. This clonotype was sampled from a human donor in good health (CMV status not recorded). Some clones in this sample may be carry-over from other donors' samples. The V call is TRBV20-1, the J call TRBJ1-6; maybe TRBD1 (6 bases). The sample was PBMCs. The CDR3 bases are TGCAGTGCGACGCCGGGGGCCTCTAATTCACCCCTCCACTTT. Amino acids: CSATPGASNSPLHF.